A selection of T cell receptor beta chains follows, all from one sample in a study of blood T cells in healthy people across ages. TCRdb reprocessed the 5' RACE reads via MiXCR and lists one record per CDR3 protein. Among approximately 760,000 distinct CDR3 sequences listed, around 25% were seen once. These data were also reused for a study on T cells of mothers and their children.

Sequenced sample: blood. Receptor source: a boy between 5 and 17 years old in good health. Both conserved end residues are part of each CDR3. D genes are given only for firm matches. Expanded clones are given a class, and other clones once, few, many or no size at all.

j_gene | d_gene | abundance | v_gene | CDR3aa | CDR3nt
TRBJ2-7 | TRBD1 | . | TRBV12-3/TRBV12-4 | CASRHGQDEQYF | TGTGCCAGCAGGCACGGACAGGACGAGCAGTACTTC
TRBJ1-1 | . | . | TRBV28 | CASSRYREINTEAFF | TGTGCCAGCAGTCGCTACAGGGAAATAAACACTGAAGCTTTCTTT
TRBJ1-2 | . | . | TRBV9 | CASSVGGVGYTF | TGTGCCAGCAGCGTTGGGGGTGTCGGCTACACCTTC
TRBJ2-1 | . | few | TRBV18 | CASSPRTYEDEQFF | TGTGCCAGCTCACCACGGACATATGAGGATGAGCAGTTCTTC
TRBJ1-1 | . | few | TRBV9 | CASRAVGNTEASF | TGTGCCAGCAGAGCAGTGGGGAACACTGAAGCTTCCTTT
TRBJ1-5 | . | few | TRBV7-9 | CASSLVPGGPEMPQHF | TGTGCCAGCAGCTTAGTGCCCGGCGGTCCGGAGATGCCCCAGCATTTT
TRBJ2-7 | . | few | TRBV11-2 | CASSFGPGQTNYEQYF | TGTGCCAGCAGCTTTGGCCCGGGCCAGACCAACTACGAGCAGTACTTC
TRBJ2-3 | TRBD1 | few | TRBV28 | CASSRRQGLSTDTQYF | TGTGCCAGCAGTCGGAGACAGGGGCTGAGCACAGATACGCAGTATTTT
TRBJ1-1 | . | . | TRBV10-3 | CAISESDTEAFF | TGTGCCATCAGTGAGTCTGACACTGAAGCTTTCTTT
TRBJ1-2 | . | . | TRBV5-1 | CASTTGFGYGYTF | TGCGCCAGCACGACTGGGTTTGGCTATGGCTACACCTTC
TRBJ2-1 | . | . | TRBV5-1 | CASSSRAGRNEQFF | TGCGCCAGCAGCTCCCGCGCTGGGCGCAATGAGCAGTTCTTC
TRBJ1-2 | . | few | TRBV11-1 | CASSSTGSYGYTF | TGTGCCAGCAGCTCAACCGGGAGCTATGGCTACACCTTC
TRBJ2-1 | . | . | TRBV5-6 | CASSLAVIFYSEQFF | TGTGCCAGCAGCTTGGCCGTGATTTTCTACAGTGAGCAGTTCTTC
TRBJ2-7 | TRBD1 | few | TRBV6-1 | CASILGQGKFGEQYF | TGTGCCAGCATCCTCGGACAGGGAAAGTTCGGCGAGCAGTACTTC
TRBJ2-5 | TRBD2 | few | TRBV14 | CASSPRLGGRETQYF | TGTGCCAGCAGCCCCCGGCTGGGAGGGAGAGAGACCCAGTACTTC
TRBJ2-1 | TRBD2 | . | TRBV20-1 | CSAIGAGGDSYNEQFF | TGCAGTGCCATAGGGGCGGGAGGAGACTCCTACAATGAGCAGTTCTTC
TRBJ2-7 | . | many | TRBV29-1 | CSGRTGSSYEQYF | TGCAGCGGGAGGACTGGGAGCTCCTACGAGCAGTACTTC
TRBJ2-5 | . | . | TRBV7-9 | CASSLSRGVQETQYF | TGTGCCAGCAGCTTAAGTAGGGGGGTCCAAGAGACCCAGTACTTC
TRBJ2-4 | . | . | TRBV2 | CASILEAGSKNIQYF | TGTGCCAGCATCCTAGAGGCGGGGAGTAAAAACATTCAGTACTTC
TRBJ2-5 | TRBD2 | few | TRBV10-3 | CAISDPTSGQETQYF | TGTGCCATCAGTGACCCTACTAGCGGTCAAGAGACCCAGTACTTC
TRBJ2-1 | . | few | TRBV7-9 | CASSSPGLSGDGQFF | TGTGCCAGCAGCTCTCCGGGACTGTCTGGAGATGGGCAGTTCTTC
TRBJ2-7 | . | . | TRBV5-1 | CASSLSPGVSGEQYF | TGCGCCAGCAGCCTCTCCCCGGGGGTATCGGGGGAGCAGTACTTC
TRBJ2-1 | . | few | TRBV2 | CASRGHFNEQFF | TGTGCCAGCAGAGGACATTTCAATGAGCAGTTCTTC
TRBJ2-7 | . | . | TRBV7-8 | CASSPSGMASYEQYF | TGTGCCAGCAGCCCTAGTGGGATGGCCTCCTACGAGCAGTACTTC
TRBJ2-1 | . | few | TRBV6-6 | CASSYSIEEQFF | TGTGCCAGCAGTTACTCGATCGAAGAGCAGTTCTTC
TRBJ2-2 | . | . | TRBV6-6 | CASSYLTGLATGELFF | TGTGCCAGCAGTTACTTGACGGGACTCGCGACCGGGGAGCTGTTTTTT
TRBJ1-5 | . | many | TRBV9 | CASSAGRGQPQHF | TGTGCCAGCAGCGCGGGGCGAGGGCAGCCCCAGCATTTT
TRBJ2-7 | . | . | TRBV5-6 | CASSLRARQYEQYF | TGTGCCAGCAGCTTGAGAGCAAGACAATACGAGCAGTACTTC
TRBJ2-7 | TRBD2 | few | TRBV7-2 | CASSSGGLEQYF | TGTGCCAGCAGCTCGGGGGGGCTCGAGCAGTACTTC
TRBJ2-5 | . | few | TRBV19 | CASAETVTETQYF | TGTGCCAGTGCAGAGACAGTTACGGAGACCCAGTACTTC
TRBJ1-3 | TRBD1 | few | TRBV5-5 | CASSRSGTGGSGTIYF | TGTGCCAGCAGCAGATCCGGGACAGGGGGCAGCGGCACCATATATTTT
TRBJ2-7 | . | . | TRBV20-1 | CSAIFSTSREQYF | TGCAGTGCTATTTTTAGTACTTCGCGCGAGCAGTACTTC
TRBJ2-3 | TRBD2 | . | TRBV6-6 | CASSLGGGGAGTDTQYF | TGTGCCAGCAGCCTAGGAGGCGGGGGGGCTGGCACAGATACGCAGTATTTT
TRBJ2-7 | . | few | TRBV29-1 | CSVTGTNSYEQYF | TGCAGCGTGACCGGGACAAACTCCTACGAGCAGTACTTC
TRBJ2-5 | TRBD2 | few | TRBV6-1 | CASSPMRGFGETQYF | TGTGCCAGCAGCCCCATGCGGGGGTTCGGGGAGACCCAGTACTTC
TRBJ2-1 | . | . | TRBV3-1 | CAVGGSSYNEQFF | TGTGCCGTCGGAGGTTCTTCCTACAATGAGCAGTTCTTC
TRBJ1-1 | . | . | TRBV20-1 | CSASMSEAFF | TGCAGTGCTTCGATGTCTGAAGCTTTCTTT
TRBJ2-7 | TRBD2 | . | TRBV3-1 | CASSQVGGGHEQYF | TGTGCCAGCAGCCAAGTCGGGGGGGGCCACGAGCAGTACTTC
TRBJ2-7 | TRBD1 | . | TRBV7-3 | CASSRQGAGSEQYF | TGTGCCAGCAGCAGACAGGGGGCGGGAAGCGAGCAGTACTTC
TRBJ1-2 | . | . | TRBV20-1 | CSAPSLGAYGYTF | TGCAGTGCCCCATCCCTCGGGGCCTATGGCTACACCTTC
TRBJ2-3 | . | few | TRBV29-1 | CSAARDTGTDTQYF | TGCAGCGCCGCCCGGGACACCGGCACAGATACGCAGTATTTT